This T cell receptor (beta chain) was identified in a study of T cell clonality in common variable immunodeficiency. Study outcomes and limitations: CVID subjects had higher TCRbeta clonality than healthy controls, most marked in about a third.

The assay was immunoSEQ multiplex PCR, and TCRdb's table has in-frame clones only and misses some. The sample lists approximately 50,000 clones, none appearing once, the ten largest making up about 2%. This clone has a count of ten or more. The antigen remains unidentified. The read is 3 residues too short to cover the CDR3 end, so that end is filled in from the germline J gene. Germline V gene lookup returns CDR1 DFQATT and CDR2 SNEGSKA (reference sequence). With V trimmed by 7 bases and J by 9 bases, 5 bases remained unmatched. The CDR3 is 12 amino acids. The TCR was taken from a person between 18 and 69 years old in good health. The sample consisted of peripheral blood mononuclear cells. V and J are TRBV20-1 and TRBJ1-5; 11 bases line up with TRBD1. CDR3 bases read: TGCAGTGTTCCGGGACAGGGGGTGCCC. Translation: CSVPGQGVP. The entire CDR3 protein reads CSVPGQGVPQHF.